The source of this TCR beta chain is a study of Ad26.COV2.S vaccination and SARS-CoV-2 variants. About the research overall: Recipients of Ad26.COV2.S got it intramuscularly, once or twice 56 days apart.

Comment on this clone: The target antigen is unknown.

Generated by immunoSEQ multiplex PCR, the TCRdb table keeps only in-frame clones and is missing some. The sample holds around 310,000 clones, 75% to 90% seen once. Overall study findings and caveats: Total T cell responses, in the TCR breadth and depth analyses, may have been underestimated.

Germline V gene sequence: CDR1 SGHRS, CDR2 YFSETQ. The ends lost 1 base at V and 2 bases at J; junction bases unmatched: 2. This CDR3 comprises 16 residues. Treatment described: about 20 received Ad26.COV2.S at low or high dose, single or two shots; several received placebo; per-sample allocation not given. Collection of samples fell on day 63 after the first vaccine or placebo injection. The donor's status was that of an adult aged 18-55 years in Boston. Spike of the Wuhan-strain SARS-CoV-2 was expressed by an Ad26 vector, which formed the vaccine. The sequencing here drew on peripheral blood, taken in a trial of Ad26.COV2.S vaccine versus placebo. V usage is TRBV5-1 and J usage is TRBJ2-3; 12 nucleotides match TRBD2. The clonotype was recovered from a person between 18 and 65 years old who received the Ad26.COV2.S COVID-19 vaccine or a placebo. The CDR3 DNA reads as TGCGCCAGCAGCTTGAGGACTAGCGGGACCACAGATACGCAGTATTTT. This codes for CASSLRTSGTTDTQYF.